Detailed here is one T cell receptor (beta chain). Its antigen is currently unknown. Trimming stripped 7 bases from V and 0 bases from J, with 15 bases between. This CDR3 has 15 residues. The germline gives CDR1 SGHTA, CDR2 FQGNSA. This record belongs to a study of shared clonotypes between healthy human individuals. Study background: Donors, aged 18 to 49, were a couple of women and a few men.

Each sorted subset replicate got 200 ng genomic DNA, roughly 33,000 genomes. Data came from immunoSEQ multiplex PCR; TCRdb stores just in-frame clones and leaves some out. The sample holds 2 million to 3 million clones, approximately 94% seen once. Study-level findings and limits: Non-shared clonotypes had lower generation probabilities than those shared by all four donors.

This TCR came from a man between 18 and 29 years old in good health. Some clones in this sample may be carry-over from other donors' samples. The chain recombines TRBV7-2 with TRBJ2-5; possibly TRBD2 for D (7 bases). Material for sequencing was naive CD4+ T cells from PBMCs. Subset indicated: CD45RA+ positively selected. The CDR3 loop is CASTRGAPYQETQYF. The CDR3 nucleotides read TGTGCCAGCACCCGGGGGGCCCCGTACCAAGAGACCCAGTACTTC.